The following is a T cell receptor beta chain sequence with its context. This sample was taken from a study of T cells after yellow fever vaccination. For TCR, cDNA came from 5'RACE template switching, which added a universal primer site and UMIs. TCRdb re-called the 5' RACE reads with MiXCR, one entry per CDR3 protein. The sample has 150,000 or so distinct CDR3 sequences; approximately 6.8% are singletons. Germline V gene data show CDR1 as SQVTM and CDR2 as ANQGSEA. This CDR3 contains 13 residues. Trimming cost V 6 bases and J 1 base, with 12 bases left between them. Here the sequenced sample was CD4+ T cells sorted from PBMCs, taken 5 days after the first yellow fever vaccination. The chain couples TRBV29-1 to TRBJ1-1; the D is unclear. This clonotype originated in a man in his late teens or twenties who received the YFV17D yellow fever vaccine. In DNA, the CDR3 is TGCAGCGTCGCTCAAGGGTGGAACACTGAAGCTTTCTTT. Residues: CSVAQGWNTEAFF.